These 29 T cell receptor beta chains came from one sample sequenced in a study of identical twins (dated by TCRdb to 2016 to 2017). Library preparation used 5' RACE. The instrument was an Illumina HiSeq 2000. Starting from the raw public reads, TCRdb applied fastp trimming at Q25, assembled clones with MiXCR and retained in-frame beta chains. Rows merge per CDR3 protein into single entries with the most common DNA and genes. The sample has fewer than 650,000 distinct CDR3 sequences on record, 7.5% to 10% of them singletons. The ten largest make up 2.5% to 3.5% of the sample. Separately, the same data were catalogued under a study of yellow fever vaccine responses in identical twins.

Sequencing input: PBMCs. The receptors derive from a woman under 30 in good health.

This clonotype was found many times. The chain recombines TRBV7-9 with TRBJ2-2; 12 bases align to TRBD2. The germline V gene has CDR1 SEHNR and CDR2 FQNEAQ (reference sequence). The length of the CDR3 is 15 residues. V lost 7 bases to trimming and J lost 3 bases; unmatched junction nucleotides: 3. The CDR3 bases are TGTGCCAGCAAAAGACTAGCGGGAGACACCGGGGAGCTGTTTTTT. This encodes CASKRLAGDTGELFF.

V gene TRBV6-1 combines with J gene TRBJ2-7; D may match TRBD1 or TRBD2 (5 bases each). Germline loops: CDR1 MNHNS, CDR2 SASEGT. This CDR3 contains 12 residues. The ends were cut back, 3 bases at V and 6 bases at J, with 9 bases in the middle. CDR3 residues: CASSDWGREQYF. For the CDR3, the DNA is TGTGCCAGCAGTGACTGGGGACGCGAGCAGTACTTC.

The chain has TRBV19 and TRBJ2-1, with TRBD2 matching 13 bases. Losses at the gene ends were 7 bases for V and 4 bases for J; bases not matched to a gene: 10. Germline V gives CDR1 LNHDA, CDR2 SQIVND (reference sequence). The CDR3 extends over 17 amino acids. For the CDR3, the DNA is TGTGCCAGTACCCCCAGCGGACTAGCGGGAGTGTACAATGAGCAGTTCTTC. Amino acid sequence: CASTPSGLAGVYNEQFF.

The chain carries TRBV27 and TRBJ2-7, with 7 bases identical to TRBD2. The J segment lost 4 bases and the V segment lost 0 bases, leaving 6 bases of the junction unmatched. The germline gives CDR1 MNHEY, CDR2 SMNVEV (reference sequence). The CDR3 length is 15 residues. The CDR3 DNA is TGTGCCAGCAGTTTATCACGGGACTACCCATACGAGCAGTACTTC. Translated: CASSLSRDYPYEQYF.

This clonotype was counted ten times or more. This chain uses TRBV9 with TRBJ2-7; 10 bases match TRBD2. The V segment lost 0 bases and the J segment 7 bases; nucleotides outside the gene matches: 10. The CDR3 consists of 16 residues. The germline V gene has CDR1 SGDLS and CDR2 YYNGEE. The CDR3 is CASSVASGGPLTEQYF. CDR3 DNA sequence: TGTGCCAGCAGCGTAGCTAGCGGGGGACCTCTTACTGAGCAGTACTTC.

This clonotype was observed many times. This chain connects TRBV5-1 to TRBJ2-1, with 7 bases matching TRBD2. CDR1 SGHRS and CDR2 YFSETQ come from the germline V gene. The junction had 8 bases not matched to a gene; V was cut back by 7 bases and J by 7 bases. The CDR3 is made up of 13 amino acids. CDR3 in amino acids: CASALGLKNEQFF. DNA for the CDR3: TGCGCCAGCGCGCTGGGACTAAAAAATGAGCAGTTCTTC.

The CDR3 sequence is CSRYAPTDTQYF. DNA of the CDR3: TGCAGCCGCTATGCCCCCACAGATACGCAGTATTTT. The rearrangement joins TRBV20-1 to TRBJ2-3; D is unclear. The CDR3 loop spans 12 amino acids. CDR1 and CDR2 (germline): DFQATT, SNEGSKA (reference sequence).

This clonotype was seen many times. The chain has TRBV24-1 and TRBJ1-5; D unclear. V shed 4 bases and J shed 3 bases, with 6 bases lying between them. The CDR3 consists of 13 residues. Germline lookup yields CDR1 KGHDR and CDR2 SFDVKD. CDR3 DNA sequence: TGTGCCACCAGTGAAGCCACCAATCAGCCCCAGCATTTT. This codes for CATSEATNQPQHF.

This clonotype was observed at least ten times. The chain links TRBV7-9 to TRBJ2-1; no definite D call. Trimming shortened V by 1 base and J by 2 bases, and 15 bases separated the two germline ends. Germline V lookup: CDR1 SEHNR, CDR2 FQNEAQ (reference sequence). CDR3 length equals 17 residues. For the CDR3, the DNA is TGTGCCAGCAGCTTAGATATCACAGCGAGGACCTACAATGAGCAGTTCTTC. Its protein is CASSLDITARTYNEQFF.

This clonotype was observed a handful of times. V and J are TRBV7-2 and TRBJ2-5, with 8 positions matching TRBD2. The CDR3 contains 13 residues. Looked up from germline, CDR1 is SGHTA and CDR2 is FQGNSA. V dropped 10 bases and J dropped 5; count of bases not matched to a gene: 9. The CDR3 is CATRPAGDETQYF. In nucleotides, the CDR3 is TGTGCCACCCGACCAGCGGGGGATGAGACCCAGTACTTC.

CDR3 sequence (DNA): TGCGCCAGCAGCTTGGCACGACAGGGGGCCGGGGAGCTGTTTTTT. Protein sequence: CASSLARQGAGELFF. The rearrangement uses TRBV5-1 and TRBJ2-2, with 9 positions matching TRBD1. The junction had 3 bases not matched to a gene; V was cut back by 0 bases and J by 6 bases. Germline V CDR1 and CDR2: SGHRS, YFSETQ. The CDR3 has 15 residues.

This clonotype was picked up many times. The chain employs TRBV10-3 and TRBJ1-4; D possibly corresponds to TRBD1 (5 bases). This CDR3 comprises 15 residues. Germline CDR1 is ENHRY and CDR2 is SYGVKD. Trimming cost V 4 bases and J 3 bases, with 12 bases left between them. The CDR3 region is CAISASRAPNEKLFF. The CDR3 DNA reads TGTGCCATCAGTGCCTCCAGGGCACCTAATGAAAAACTGTTTTTT.

This clonotype was observed many times. CDR3 nucleotide sequence: TGCAGCGTCGAGCAGGACAGTCCTGAAGCTTTCTTT. Protein sequence: CSVEQDSPEAFF. The J gene is TRBJ1-1, the V gene TRBV29-1, with D tentatively TRBD1 (6 bases). The CDR3 runs to 12 residues. Trimming cost V 6 bases and J 6 bases, with 14 bases left between them. In germline, CDR1 is SQVTM, CDR2 ANQGSEA.

J is TRBJ2-5 and V is TRBV10-3; a weak D match, TRBD1 (5 bases). This CDR3 region has 14 residues. Trimming left V 6 bases short and J 1 base short, with 12 bases between. Per germline, CDR1 ENHRY and CDR2 SYGVKD. CDR3 protein: CAIRMTAGQETQYF. CDR3 nucleotide sequence: TGTGCCATCAGGATGACAGCCGGCCAAGAGACCCAGTACTTC.

This clonotype has just a few counts. V usage is TRBV25-1 and J usage is TRBJ2-1; tentatively, D is TRBD1 or TRBD2 (5 bases each). Trimming shortened V by 6 bases and J by 2 bases, and 14 bases separated the two germline ends. Germline values: CDR1 MGHDK, CDR2 SYGVNS. This CDR3 comprises 15 residues. CDR3 coding DNA: TGTGCCAGCAGCCATGGTGGGGGAGCCTACAATGAGCAGTTCTTC. This translates into CASSHGGGAYNEQFF.

This chain connects TRBV5-6 to TRBJ1-2; D is ambiguous. This CDR3 is 12 amino acids long. Germline-derived CDR1 and CDR2 are SGHDT and YYEEEE. Trimming removed 7 bases at V and 14 bases at J, with 21 bases between. CDR3 coding DNA: TGTGCCAGCGGCCCCGGGCTCCGCTGCTGGACCTTC. It specifies CASGPGLRCWTF.

This clonotype was found a few times. CDR3 loop: CASSLERGGSYEQYF. CDR3 in DNA: TGTGCCAGCAGCTTAGAGCGGGGGGGCTCGTACGAGCAGTACTTC. The chain employs TRBV7-6 and TRBJ2-7; 10 bases agree with TRBD2. With V trimmed by 1 base and J by 4 bases, 4 bases remained unmatched. This CDR3 is 15 amino acids long. Germline CDR1 and CDR2: SGHVS and FNYEAQ.

This sequence joins TRBV29-1 and TRBJ2-2; possibly TRBD1 or TRBD2 for D (7 bases each). CDR3 size: 13 residues. Looked up from germline, CDR1 is SQVTM and CDR2 is ANQGSEA. V lost 5 bases and J 3 bases, leaving 10 bases between the germline ends. CDR3 loop: CSVSGTDTGELFF. CDR3 bases: TGCAGCGTTAGCGGGACAGACACCGGGGAGCTGTTTTTT.

On this clonotype itself: A read error may be the cause here, since a much bigger clone is one base away. J is TRBJ2-2 and V is TRBV4-3, with D perhaps matching TRBD1 (5 bases). V was shortened by 7 bases and J by 1 base, with 22 bases between the two germline ends. Germline lookup yields CDR1 LGHNA and CDR2 YSLEER. The CDR3 is 18 amino acids. CDR3 protein: CASNQGWEPQRNTGELFF. CDR3 sequence (DNA): TGCGCCAGCAACCAGGGCTGGGAACCTCAGCGGAACACCGGGGAGCTGTTTTTT.

The table lists this clonotype with many counts. This chain joins TRBV7-9 and TRBJ2-1, with D unresolved. Germline V gene data show CDR1 as SEHNR and CDR2 as FQNEAQ (reference sequence). Trimming removed 5 bases from V and 3 bases from J, with 11 bases in between. The CDR3 covers 14 residues. CDR3 sequence reads: CASSAPDLYNEQFF. In DNA, the CDR3 is TGTGCCAGCAGCGCCCCCGACCTCTACAATGAGCAGTTCTTC.

There are a few counts of this clonotype. The genes are TRBV14 and TRBJ2-3; perhaps TRBD1 as D (5 bases). Germline assignment: CDR1 SGHDN and CDR2 FVKESK. V was pared by 1 base and J by 2 bases, with 19 bases between. The CDR3 has 18 amino acids. CDR3 nucleotide sequence: TGTGCCAGCAGCCAAGGAAGGGGCAACAACTTCTTCACAGATACGCAGTATTTT. Translating it yields CASSQGRGNNFFTDTQYF.

This clonotype came up once. The CDR3 DNA reads as TGTGCCAGCTCACCACCGGGAACTTTAGCCAAAAACATTCAGTACTTC. Its translation: CASSPPGTLAKNIQYF. This rearrangement joins TRBV18 to TRBJ2-4; D unresolved. The germline gives CDR1 KGHSH, CDR2 LQKENI. The V gene lost 0 bases and the J gene lost 0 bases, with 9 bases spanning the gap. The CDR3 loop spans 16 amino acids.

This clonotype has more than one count but fewer than ten. V is TRBV9 and J is TRBJ2-7; a possible D gene is TRBD2 (5 bases). Trimming shortened V by 2 bases and J by 2 bases, and 11 bases separated the two germline ends. From germline, CDR1 is SGDLS and CDR2 YYNGEE. There are 14 residues in the CDR3. DNA for the CDR3: TGTGCCAGCAGCGTGTCGAGCGGTACCTACGAGCAGTACTTC. The encoded protein is CASSVSSGTYEQYF.

This clonotype was seen repeatedly, ten times or more. The chain recombines TRBV29-1 with TRBJ2-7; the match to TRBD1 covers 9 bases. There are 13 residues in the CDR3. Germline trimming cut 6 bases from V and 4 bases from J; bases unmatched to any gene: 7. Germline CDR1 reads SQVTM; CDR2 reads ANQGSEA. In nucleotides, the CDR3 is TGCAGCGTCAGGACAGGGGAGGGATACGAGCAGTACTTC. Translating it yields CSVRTGEGYEQYF.

The chain uses TRBV4-3 and TRBJ2-2, with 10 nucleotides matching TRBD2. From germline, CDR1 is LGHNA and CDR2 YSLEER. The CDR3 has 15 residues. J lost 4 bases, V lost 1 base, and 0 bases had no gene match. CDR3 protein: CASSQASGSTGELFF. CDR3 sequence (DNA): TGCGCCAGCAGCCAAGCTAGCGGGAGCACCGGGGAGCTGTTTTTT.

This clonotype was detected ten times or more. The rearrangement joins TRBV4-3 to TRBJ2-1; D gene unclear. Trimming shortened V by 0 bases and J by 3 bases, and 12 bases separated the two germline ends. Germline V gene lookup returns CDR1 LGHNA and CDR2 YSLEER. The CDR3 is 16 residues long. The CDR3 nucleotides read TGCGCCAGCAGCCAAGATGTGGACCTGGGCTACAATGAGCAGTTCTTC. This codes for CASSQDVDLGYNEQFF.

This clonotype was recorded many times. The gene calls are TRBV12-3 or TRBV12-4 and TRBJ2-4; D uncertain. This CDR3 comprises 12 residues. V dropped 2 bases and J dropped 13 bases, with 12 bases sitting between them. The CDR3 loop is CASSLSTTAQYF. CDR3 nucleotide sequence: TGTGCCAGCAGTTTATCAACTACAGCACAGTACTTC.

This clonotype appeared many times. The V and J genes are TRBV29-1 and TRBJ2-1, with 8 bases lining up with TRBD2. Trimming at V came to 1 base and at J to 6 bases, leaving 8 bases not matched to a gene. CDR1 and CDR2 (germline): SQVTM, ANQGSEA. The CDR3 length is 15 residues. CDR3 residues: CSVEGTSGQGNEQFF. The CDR3 region has the DNA TGCAGCGTTGAAGGCACTAGCGGCCAGGGCAATGAGCAGTTCTTC.

This clonotype was observed a handful of times. The rearrangement joins TRBV3-1 to TRBJ2-1; 8 bases match TRBD1. Per germline, CDR1 LGHDT and CDR2 YNNKEL (reference sequence). Trimming at V came to 5 bases and at J to 2 bases, leaving 11 bases not matched to a gene. The CDR3 has 17 amino acids. Here the CDR3 DNA reads TGTGCCAGCAGCAGTAGAAAGCGGACAGGGACCTACAATGAGCAGTTCTTC. Translation: CASSSRKRTGTYNEQFF.